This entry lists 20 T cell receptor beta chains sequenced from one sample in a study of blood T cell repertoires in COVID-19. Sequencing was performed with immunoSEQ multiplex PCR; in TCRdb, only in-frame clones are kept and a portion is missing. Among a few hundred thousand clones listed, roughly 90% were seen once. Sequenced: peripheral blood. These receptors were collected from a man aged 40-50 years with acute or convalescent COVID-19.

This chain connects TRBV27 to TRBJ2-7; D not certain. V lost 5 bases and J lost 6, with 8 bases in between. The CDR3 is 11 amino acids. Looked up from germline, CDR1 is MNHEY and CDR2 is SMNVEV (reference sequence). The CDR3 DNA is TGTGCCAGCAGTCCGAGACTCGAGCAGTACTTC. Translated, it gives CASSPRLEQYF.

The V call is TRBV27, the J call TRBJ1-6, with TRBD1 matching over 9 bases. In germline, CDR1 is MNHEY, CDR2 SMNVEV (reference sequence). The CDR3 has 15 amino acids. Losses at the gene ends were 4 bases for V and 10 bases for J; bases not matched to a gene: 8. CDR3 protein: CASSWDRDQVSPLHF. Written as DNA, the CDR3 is TGTGCCAGCAGTTGGGACAGGGACCAAGTCTCACCCCTCCACTTT.

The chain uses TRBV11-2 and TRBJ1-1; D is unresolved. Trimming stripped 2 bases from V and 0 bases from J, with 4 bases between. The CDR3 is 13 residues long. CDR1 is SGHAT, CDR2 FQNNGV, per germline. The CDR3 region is CASSLSLNTEAFF. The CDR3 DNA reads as TGTGCCAGCAGCTTAAGCCTGAACACTGAAGCTTTCTTT.

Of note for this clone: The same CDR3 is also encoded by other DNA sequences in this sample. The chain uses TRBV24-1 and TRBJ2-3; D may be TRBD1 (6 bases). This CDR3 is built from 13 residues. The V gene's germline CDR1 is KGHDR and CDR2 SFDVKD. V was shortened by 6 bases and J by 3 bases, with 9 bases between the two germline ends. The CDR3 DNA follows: TGTGCCACCAGTAGGCAGGGGACAGATACGCAGTATTTT. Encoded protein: CATSRQGTDTQYF.

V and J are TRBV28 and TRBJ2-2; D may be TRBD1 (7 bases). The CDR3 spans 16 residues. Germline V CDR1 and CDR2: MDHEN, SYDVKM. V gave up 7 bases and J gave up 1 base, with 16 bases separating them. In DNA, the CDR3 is TGTGCCAGCACCCTCGGAGGGGGCGAGAACACCGGGGAGCTGTTTTTT. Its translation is CASTLGGGENTGELFF.

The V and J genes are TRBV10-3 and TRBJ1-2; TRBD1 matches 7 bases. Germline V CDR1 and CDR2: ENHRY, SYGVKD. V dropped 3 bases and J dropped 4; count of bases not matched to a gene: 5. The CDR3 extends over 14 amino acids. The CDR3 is CAISDGRQGYGYTF. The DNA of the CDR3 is TGTGCCATCAGTGATGGGAGACAGGGCTATGGCTACACCTTC.

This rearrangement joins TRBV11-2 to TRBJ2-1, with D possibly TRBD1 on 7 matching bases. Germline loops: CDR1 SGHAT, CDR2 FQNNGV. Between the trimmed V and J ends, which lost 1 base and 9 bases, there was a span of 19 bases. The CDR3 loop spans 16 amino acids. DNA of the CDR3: TGTGCCAGCAGCTTAGTAGGGCAGGGGGGATCGGGTGAGCAGTTCTTC. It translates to CASSLVGQGGSGEQFF.

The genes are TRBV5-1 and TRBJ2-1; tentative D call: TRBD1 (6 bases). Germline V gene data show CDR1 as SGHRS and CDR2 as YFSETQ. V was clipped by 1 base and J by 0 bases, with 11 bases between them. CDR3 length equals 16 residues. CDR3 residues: CASSLPGQSSYNEQFF. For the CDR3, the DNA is TGCGCCAGCAGCTTGCCGGGACAAAGCTCCTACAATGAGCAGTTCTTC.

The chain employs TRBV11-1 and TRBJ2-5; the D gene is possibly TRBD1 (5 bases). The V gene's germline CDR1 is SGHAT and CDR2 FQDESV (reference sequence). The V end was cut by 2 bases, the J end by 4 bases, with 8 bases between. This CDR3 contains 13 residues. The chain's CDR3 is CASSLLQGETQYF. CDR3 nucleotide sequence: TGTGCCAGCAGCTTACTCCAGGGAGAGACCCAGTACTTC. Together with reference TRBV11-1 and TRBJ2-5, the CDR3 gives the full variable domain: EAEVAQSPRYKITEKSQAVAFWCDPISGHATLYWYRQILGQGPELLVQFQDESVVDDSQLPKDRFSAERLKGVDSTLKIQPAELGDSAMYLCASSLLQGETQYFGPGTRLLVL.

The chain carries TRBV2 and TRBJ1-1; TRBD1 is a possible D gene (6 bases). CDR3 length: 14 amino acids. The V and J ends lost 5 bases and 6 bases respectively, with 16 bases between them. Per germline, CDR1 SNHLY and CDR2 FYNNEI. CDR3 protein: CASSRNRVGAEAFF. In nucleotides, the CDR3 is TGTGCCAGCAGTCGGAACAGGGTCGGGGCTGAAGCTTTCTTT.

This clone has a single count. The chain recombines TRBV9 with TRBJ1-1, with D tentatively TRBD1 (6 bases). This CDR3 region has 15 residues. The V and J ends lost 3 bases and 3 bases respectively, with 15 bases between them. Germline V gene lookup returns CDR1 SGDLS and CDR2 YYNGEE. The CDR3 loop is CASSEKGGRDTEAFF. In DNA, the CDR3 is TGTGCCAGCAGCGAAAAAGGGGGTCGGGACACTGAAGCTTTCTTT.

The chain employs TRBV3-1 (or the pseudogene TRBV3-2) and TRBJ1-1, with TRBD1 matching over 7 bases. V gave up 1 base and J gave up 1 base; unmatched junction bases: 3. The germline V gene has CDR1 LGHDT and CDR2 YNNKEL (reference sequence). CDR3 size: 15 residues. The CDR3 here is CASSQGRDRNTEAFF. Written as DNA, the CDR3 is TGTGCCAGCAGCCAAGGTCGGGACAGGAACACTGAAGCTTTCTTT.

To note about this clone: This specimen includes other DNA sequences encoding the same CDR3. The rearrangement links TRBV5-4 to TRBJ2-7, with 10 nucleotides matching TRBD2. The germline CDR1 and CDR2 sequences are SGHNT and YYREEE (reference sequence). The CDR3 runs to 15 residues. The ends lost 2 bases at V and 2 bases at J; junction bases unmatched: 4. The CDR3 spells CASSLRTSGTYEQYF. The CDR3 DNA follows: TGTGCCAGCAGCTTAAGGACTAGCGGAACCTACGAGCAGTACTTC.

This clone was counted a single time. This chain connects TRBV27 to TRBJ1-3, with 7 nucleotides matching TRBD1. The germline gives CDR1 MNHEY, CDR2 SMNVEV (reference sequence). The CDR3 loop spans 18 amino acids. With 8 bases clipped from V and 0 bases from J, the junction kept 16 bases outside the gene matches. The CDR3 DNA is TGTGCCAGCCGCTCAGGGGGACCCTGGGGGAGCTCTGGAAACACCATATATTTT. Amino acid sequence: CASRSGGPWGSSGNTIYF.

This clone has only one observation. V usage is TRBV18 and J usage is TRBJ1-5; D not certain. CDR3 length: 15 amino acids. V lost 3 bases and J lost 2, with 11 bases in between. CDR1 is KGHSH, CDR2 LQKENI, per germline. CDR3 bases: TGTGCCAGCTCACCGCGGGCGTACGGCAATCAGCCCCAGCATTTT. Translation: CASSPRAYGNQPQHF. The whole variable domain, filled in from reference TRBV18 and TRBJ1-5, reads NAGVMQNPRHLVRRRGQEARLRCSPMKGHSHVYWYRQLPEEGLKFMVYLQKENIIDESGMPKERFSAEFPKEGPSILRIQQVVRGDSAAYFCASSPRAYGNQPQHFGDGTRLSIL.

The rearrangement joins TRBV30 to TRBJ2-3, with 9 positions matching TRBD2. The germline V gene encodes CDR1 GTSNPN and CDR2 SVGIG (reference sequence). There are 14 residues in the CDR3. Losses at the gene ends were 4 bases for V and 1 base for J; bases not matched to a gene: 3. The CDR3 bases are TGTGCCTGGATTGTAGCGGGAGGCACAGATACGCAGTATTTT. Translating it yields CAWIVAGGTDTQYF.

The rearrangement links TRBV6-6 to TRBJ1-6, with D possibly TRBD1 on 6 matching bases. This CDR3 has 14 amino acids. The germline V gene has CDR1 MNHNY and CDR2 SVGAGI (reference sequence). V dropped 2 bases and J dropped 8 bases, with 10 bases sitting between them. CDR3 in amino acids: CASSYRGFDSPLHF. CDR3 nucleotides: TGTGCCAGCAGTTACAGGGGGTTCGATTCACCCCTCCACTTT.

The CDR3 coding sequence is TGTGCCAGCAGTGAACTTCAGGGGGCCGGGGAGCTGTTTTTT. Translating gives CASSELQGAGELFF. The rearrangement joins TRBV6-1 to TRBJ2-2; 7 bases match TRBD1. V lost 2 bases, J lost 6 bases, and 3 bases stayed unmatched. This CDR3 comprises 14 residues. Germline lookup yields CDR1 MNHNS and CDR2 SASEGT.

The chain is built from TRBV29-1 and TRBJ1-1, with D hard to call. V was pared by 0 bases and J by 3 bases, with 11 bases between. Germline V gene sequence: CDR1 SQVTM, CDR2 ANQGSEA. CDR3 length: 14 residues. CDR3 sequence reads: CSVEDRGIDTEAFF. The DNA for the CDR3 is TGCAGCGTTGAAGATCGGGGAATTGACACTGAAGCTTTCTTT.

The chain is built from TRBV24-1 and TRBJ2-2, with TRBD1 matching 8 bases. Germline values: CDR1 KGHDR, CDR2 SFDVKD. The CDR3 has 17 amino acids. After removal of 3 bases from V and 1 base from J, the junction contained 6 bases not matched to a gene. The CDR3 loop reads CATSDPDRGLNTGELFF. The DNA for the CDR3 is TGTGCCACCAGTGATCCTGACAGGGGACTGAACACCGGGGAGCTGTTTTTT.